Below, one TCR beta chain is given with its context. In the source study's methods: Using reference gene primer amplification, nucleated cell counts were estimated. Here immunoSEQ multiplex PCR was the method, and the copy in TCRdb shows in-frame clones only, minus some. Clone size and the V and J calls come from that table; the DNA yielded D and trimming. The sample gives some 69,000 clones, 90% of which show up once; 1.3% is in the top ten. V was clipped by 1 base and J by 7 bases, with 17 bases between them. The CDR3 is 16 amino acids. The germline gives CDR1 LNHNV, CDR2 YYDKDF (reference sequence). The data were taken from a study of blood T cell repertoires in COVID-19. Study-wide context: Specimens from acute and convalescent COVID-19 originated in the United States, Italy and Spain. In each case, the material was cDNA or gDNA derived from T cells, B-cell-depleted T cells, or PBMCs.

Sample: peripheral blood. The chain recombines TRBV15 with TRBJ2-1; D ambiguous. This TCR was sampled from a man between 60 and 70 years old with acute or convalescent COVID-19. CDR3 loop: CATSRATAEWKNEQFF. Written as DNA, the CDR3 is TGTGCCACCAGCAGAGCCACAGCAGAGTGGAAAAATGAGCAGTTCTTC.